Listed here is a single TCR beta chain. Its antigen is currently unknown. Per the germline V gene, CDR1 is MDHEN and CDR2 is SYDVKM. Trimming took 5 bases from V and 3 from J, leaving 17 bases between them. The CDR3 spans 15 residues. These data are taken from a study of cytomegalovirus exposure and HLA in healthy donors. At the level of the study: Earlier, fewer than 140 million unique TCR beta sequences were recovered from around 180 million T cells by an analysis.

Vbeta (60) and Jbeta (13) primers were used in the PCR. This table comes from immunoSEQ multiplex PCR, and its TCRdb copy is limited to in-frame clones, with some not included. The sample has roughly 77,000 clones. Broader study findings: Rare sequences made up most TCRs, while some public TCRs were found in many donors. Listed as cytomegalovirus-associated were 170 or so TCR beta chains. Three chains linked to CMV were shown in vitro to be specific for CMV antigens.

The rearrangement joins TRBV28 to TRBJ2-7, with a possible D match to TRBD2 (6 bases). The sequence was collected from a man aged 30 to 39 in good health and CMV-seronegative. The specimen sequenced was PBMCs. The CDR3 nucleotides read TGTGCCAGCAGTCCTATATCGTTCGGGGGCTACGAGCAGTACTTC. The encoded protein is CASSPISFGGYEQYF.